What follows describes a single T cell receptor beta chain. What it binds is unknown. This record comes from a study of cytomegalovirus exposure and HLA in healthy donors. This PCR relied on a set of 60 Vbeta primers and 13 Jbeta primers. The method was immunoSEQ multiplex PCR; TCRdb's version includes in-frame clones alone and lacks a portion of them. The table includes roughly 180,000 clones, 82% detected once. Overall study results and limits: Listed as cytomegalovirus-associated were 164 TCR beta chains.

The germline V gene has CDR1 MNHNY and CDR2 SVGAGI (reference sequence). The CDR3 length is 13 residues. V was pared by 5 bases and J by 6 bases, with 6 bases of the junction left unmatched. This TCR derives from a male donor in good health and CMV-seronegative. The chain combines TRBV6-6 with TRBJ2-5; 7 bases are a match to TRBD1. The sequenced material came from PBMCs. Here the CDR3 reads CASSLQGRKTQYF. The CDR3 DNA reads TGTGCCAGCAGTCTACAGGGGAGAAAGACCCAGTACTTC.